The TCR beta chain under discussion was sequenced for a study of T cell responses to AZD1222 COVID-19 vaccine. Study-wide points: Spike-spanning, vaccine-associated CD4 TCRs were dominant at 160-218 and 743-854. A rise in Spike-specific TCR breadth and depth followed two AZD1222 doses. Clonal diversity may have been underestimated, and the donors were mostly white British, with more females than males.

Germline-derived CDR1 and CDR2 are SGHRS and YFSETQ. V was trimmed by 2 bases and J by 0 bases, leaving 8 bases between them. The CDR3 totals 14 residues. TCRdb's table, derived via immunoSEQ multiplex PCR, lists solely in-frame clones and lacks some. The data contain about 170,000 clones, about 92% of them singletons. Regarding this clone: No antigen is known for it. In the same sample, other DNA sequences code for this CDR3.

This specimen consisted of peripheral blood, obtained on day 0 of AZD1222 vaccination. The chain couples TRBV5-1 to TRBJ1-1; TRBD1 might be the D (5 bases). This clonotype was sampled from an adult in good health. CDR3 loop: CASSLDSLNTEAFF. The CDR3 DNA reads as TGCGCCAGCAGCTTAGACAGCTTGAACACTGAAGCTTTCTTT.